The 25 T cell receptor beta chains below were found in one sample sequenced in a study of Ad26.COV2.S vaccination and SARS-CoV-2 variants. The treatment: roughly 18 received Ad26.COV2.S at low or high dose, single or two shots; five or six received placebo; per-sample allocation not given. Samples analyzed were those drawn on day 63 after the first vaccine or placebo injection. Measured with immunoSEQ multiplex PCR; TCRdb has only the in-frame clones, and not every one. Of 350,000 to 500,000 clones listed, roughly 88% are singletons. The specimen comprised peripheral blood, sampled in a trial of Ad26.COV2.S vaccine versus placebo. The receptors stem from a person aged 18-60 years who received the Ad26.COV2.S COVID-19 vaccine or a placebo.

The rearrangement links TRBV7-9 to TRBJ1-1, with D unresolved. The CDR3 spans 15 residues. Trimming removed 3 bases from V and 5 bases from J, with 16 bases in between. CDR1 and CDR2 (germline): SEHNR, FQNEAQ (reference sequence). The CDR3 reads CASSLDPGEATEAFF. Written as DNA, the CDR3 is TGTGCCAGCAGCTTGGACCCCGGGGAGGCGACTGAAGCTTTCTTT.

The CDR3 here is CSVDERGLRKETQYF. CDR3 bases: TGCAGCGTTGATGAGCGGGGGCTCAGAAAAGAGACCCAGTACTTC. The V call is TRBV29-1, the J call TRBJ2-5, with 8 bases identical to TRBD2. V lost 3 bases to trimming and J lost 3 bases; unmatched junction nucleotides: 9. Germline V lookup: CDR1 SQVTM, CDR2 ANQGSEA. The CDR3 contains 15 residues.

CDR3 residues: CASSVDREFYEQYF. The CDR3 coding sequence is TGTGCCAGCAGCGTTGACAGGGAGTTCTACGAGCAGTACTTC. V usage is TRBV6-5 and J usage is TRBJ2-7; 7 positions match TRBD1. The CDR3 is 14 amino acids. The V segment lost 6 bases and the J segment 3 bases; nucleotides outside the gene matches: 8. Germline CDR1 is MNHEY and CDR2 is SVGAGI.

The chain couples TRBV11-3 to TRBJ2-1, with a possible D match to TRBD1 (5 bases). The CDR3 is 13 amino acids. The germline CDR1 and CDR2 sequences are SGHNT and YENEEA. Deletions cut 7 bases from V and 6 bases from J, with 13 bases between. The DNA of the CDR3 is TGTGCCAGCAAGGAAGCGACAGCCAATGAGCAGTTCTTC. This codes for CASKEATANEQFF.

V is TRBV28 and J is TRBJ2-7, with 7 bases fitting TRBD2. CDR1 is MDHEN, CDR2 SYDVKM, per germline. The V segment lost 9 bases and the J segment 1 base; nucleotides outside the gene matches: 9. This CDR3 spans 14 amino acids. The CDR3 reads CASFSRGVSYEQYF. CDR3 nucleotides: TGTGCCAGTTTTAGTCGGGGGGTTTCCTACGAGCAGTACTTC.

The rearrangement uses TRBV3-1 (or the pseudogene TRBV3-2) and TRBJ2-3; the D call may be TRBD1 or TRBD2 (6 bases each). The CDR3 has 14 amino acids. The germline gives CDR1 LGHDT, CDR2 YNNKEL (reference sequence). The V gene lost 6 bases and the J gene lost 5 bases, with 15 bases spanning the gap. The CDR3 DNA sequence: TGTGCCAGCAGACCAACGGGGGCGCAAGATACGCAGTATTTT. Residues: CASRPTGAQDTQYF.

This rearrangement joins TRBV19 to TRBJ1-5, with unresolved D. Germline CDR1 is LNHDA and CDR2 is SQIVND (reference sequence). The length of the CDR3 is 15 residues. The V end lost 7 bases, the J end lost 0 bases, and 13 bases lay between the germline ends. The CDR3, as DNA: TGTGCCAGTAACGAGAACAGAAATAGCAATCAGCCCCAGCATTTT. Amino acids: CASNENRNSNQPQHF. The variable domain in full, completed from reference TRBV19 and TRBJ1-5, reads DGGITQSPKYLFRKEGQNVTLSCEQNLNHDAMYWYRQDPGQGLRLIYYSQIVNDFQKGDIAEGYSVSREKKESFPLTVTSAQKNPTAFYLCASNENRNSNQPQHFGDGTRLSIL.

The rearrangement links TRBV15 to TRBJ2-2, with 8 bases aligning to TRBD2. The germline CDR1 and CDR2 sequences are LNHNV and YYDKDF (reference sequence). This CDR3 spans 15 amino acids. The V gene end was trimmed by 5 bases and the J gene end by 5 bases; junction bases not matched to a gene: 7. The CDR3 reads CATSPGLGGTGELFF. As DNA, the CDR3 is TGTGCCACCAGCCCGGGACTAGGCGGAACCGGGGAGCTGTTTTTT.

This clone has just one count. The chain joins TRBV6-4 to TRBJ2-2, with TRBD1 matching over 7 bases. The CDR3 is 17 amino acids. With V trimmed by 0 bases and J by 4 bases, 8 bases remained unmatched. Germline values: CDR1 MRHNA, CDR2 SNTAGT. DNA of the CDR3: TGTGCCAGCAGTGACTCGATTCTGACAGGGAGCACCGGGGAGCTGTTTTTT. This encodes CASSDSILTGSTGELFF.

The rearrangement joins TRBV19 to TRBJ1-5; TRBD1 might be the D (5 bases). The V end lost 3 bases, the J end lost 12 bases, and 12 bases lay between the germline ends. This CDR3 region has 12 residues. Per germline, CDR1 LNHDA and CDR2 SQIVND (reference sequence). The CDR3 spells CASSIGGPFQHF. The CDR3 DNA follows: TGTGCCAGTAGTATTGGGGGACCCTTCCAGCATTTT. The variable domain in full, completed from reference TRBV19 and TRBJ1-5, reads DGGITQSPKYLFRKEGQNVTLSCEQNLNHDAMYWYRQDPGQGLRLIYYSQIVNDFQKGDIAEGYSVSREKKESFPLTVTSAQKNPTAFYLCASSIGGPFQHFGDGTRLSIL.

This clone came up once. The gene calls are TRBV28 and TRBJ2-1, with D possibly called TRBD1 or TRBD2 (5 bases each). This CDR3 is 16 amino acids long. Germline assignment: CDR1 MDHEN and CDR2 SYDVKM. Trimming shortened V by 6 bases and J by 1 base, and 16 bases separated the two germline ends. CDR3 protein: CASRTRGRGSYNEQFF. CDR3 DNA: TGTGCCAGCAGGACAAGGGGCCGCGGGTCCTACAATGAGCAGTTCTTC.

The V call is TRBV13, the J call TRBJ2-7, with TRBD2 as a possible D gene (7 bases). CDR3 length equals 14 residues. Between the trimmed V and J ends, which lost 5 bases and 5 bases, there was a span of 16 bases. CDR1 is PRHDT, CDR2 FYEKMQ, per germline (reference sequence). Here the CDR3 DNA reads TGTGCCAGCAGCGGGGGGGCAGGGTGGAACGAGCAGTACTTC. It translates to CASSGGAGWNEQYF.

The CDR3 here is CASSSLDSNYGYTF. CDR3 nucleotide sequence: TGTGCCAGCAGCTCCTTAGACTCAAACTATGGCTACACCTTC. The V and J genes are TRBV3-1 (or the pseudogene TRBV3-2) and TRBJ1-2, with no clear D. The CDR3 covers 14 residues. Germline-derived CDR1 and CDR2 are LGHDT and YNNKEL (reference sequence). V lost 5 bases to trimming and J lost 2 bases, with 12 bases between them.

Of note for this clone: The sample holds other DNA sequences that translate to the same CDR3. This sequence joins TRBV13 and TRBJ2-3; D unclear. From germline, CDR1 is PRHDT and CDR2 FYEKMQ (reference sequence). Between the trimmed V and J ends, which lost 5 bases and 3 bases, there was a span of 6 bases. The CDR3 extends over 12 amino acids. This chain's CDR3 is CASSPGTDTQYF. CDR3 in DNA: TGTGCCAGCAGCCCCGGAACAGATACGCAGTATTTT.

This chain links TRBV5-1 with TRBJ2-1, with D perhaps TRBD1 (6 bases). The CDR3 is 17 residues long. Per the germline V gene, CDR1 is SGHRS and CDR2 is YFSETQ. Trimming stripped 5 bases from V and 0 bases from J, with 18 bases between. The CDR3 DNA follows: TGCGCCAGCAGTTACCGGGACACCCTTTCCTCCTACAATGAGCAGTTCTTC. It encodes CASSYRDTLSSYNEQFF. Drawing the rest from reference TRBV5-1 and TRBJ2-1, the complete variable domain is KAGVTQTPRYLIKTRGQQVTLSCSPISGHRSVSWYQQTPGQGLQFLFEYFSETQRNKGNFPGRFSGRQFSNSRSEMNVSTLELGDSALYLCASSYRDTLSSYNEQFFGPGTRLTVL.

V usage is TRBV4-1 and J usage is TRBJ2-7; tentatively, D is TRBD2 (5 bases). This CDR3 region has 15 residues. With 1 base removed from V and 2 bases from J, the gap between germline ends came to 12 bases. Germline V CDR1 and CDR2: MGHRA, YSYEKL. CDR3 nucleotides: TGCGCCAGCAGCCAAGGTCCCCAGGAGGCCTACGAGCAGTACTTC. This codes for CASSQGPQEAYEQYF.

This clone has only one observation. This chain uses TRBV5-6 with TRBJ2-3, with D unclear. The length of the CDR3 is 14 residues. Germline lookup yields CDR1 SGHDT and CDR2 YYEEEE. V was shortened by 0 bases and J by 0 bases, with 5 bases between the two germline ends. CDR3 sequence (DNA): TGTGCCAGCAGCTTGGGAGGAAGCACAGATACGCAGTATTTT. Protein: CASSLGGSTDTQYF.

V is TRBV2 and J is TRBJ2-7; 12 bases line up with TRBD1. Looked up from germline, CDR1 is SNHLY and CDR2 is FYNNEI. The CDR3 runs 17 residues. The junction had 11 bases not matched to a gene; V was cut back by 6 bases and J by 2 bases. In DNA, the CDR3 is TGTGCCAGCAGGCTAAGCGCGGGGACAGGGGGCACCTACGAGCAGTACTTC. Translated: CASRLSAGTGGTYEQYF.

This chain connects TRBV29-1 to TRBJ2-1; D ambiguous. CDR3 length equals 11 residues. V was shortened by 8 bases and J by 6 bases, with 11 bases between the two germline ends. Per the germline V gene, CDR1 is SQVTM and CDR2 is ANQGSEA. The CDR3 DNA sequence: TGCAGCCTATTAGTGGGCAATGAGCAGTTCTTC. This encodes CSLLVGNEQFF.

The gene calls are TRBV7-6 and TRBJ2-1, with D possibly called TRBD1 or TRBD2 (5 bases each). V lost 2 bases and J lost 0, with 8 bases in between. The CDR3 is made up of 15 amino acids. From germline, CDR1 is SGHVS and CDR2 FNYEAQ. The CDR3 loop is CASSLIGGSYNEQFF. The CDR3 bases are TGTGCCAGCAGCTTAATTGGGGGCTCCTACAATGAGCAGTTCTTC.

The gene calls are TRBV7-9 and TRBJ2-3; D might be TRBD2 (6 bases). The CDR3 contains 14 residues. The V and J ends lost 0 bases and 7 bases respectively, with 11 bases between them. Looked up from germline, CDR1 is SEHNR and CDR2 is FQNEAQ (reference sequence). The CDR3 reads CASSLAGTSYTQYF. CDR3 bases: TGTGCCAGCAGCTTAGCCGGGACTTCCTATACGCAGTATTTT.

The chain employs TRBV27 and TRBJ2-5; the match to TRBD2 covers 7 bases. V trimming: 8 bases; J trimming: 4 bases; junction bases outside the gene matches: 10. Germline lookup yields CDR1 MNHEY and CDR2 SMNVEV (reference sequence). The CDR3 sequence is 14 residues long. The CDR3 loop is CASRSGGGGETQYF. The DNA for the CDR3 is TGTGCCAGCCGCTCGGGCGGGGGAGGAGAGACCCAGTACTTC.

The chain is built from TRBV9 and TRBJ2-2, with TRBD1 matching over 7 bases. With 4 bases clipped from V and 2 bases from J, the junction kept 11 bases outside the gene matches. Germline loops: CDR1 SGDLS, CDR2 YYNGEE. This CDR3 is built from 17 residues. CDR3 sequence reads: CASSSRQGQSNTGELFF. In DNA, the CDR3 is TGTGCCAGCAGCTCTCGGCAGGGACAGTCAAACACCGGGGAGCTGTTTTTT.

The chain couples TRBV19 to TRBJ1-2; tentative D call: TRBD1 (5 bases). V was trimmed by 6 bases and J by 4 bases, leaving 12 bases between them. Looked up from germline, CDR1 is LNHDA and CDR2 is SQIVND (reference sequence). This CDR3 is built from 13 residues. The CDR3 DNA is TGTGCCAGTAGCTTACAGGTGGCCTATGGCTACACCTTC. Its protein product is CASSLQVAYGYTF.

This sequence joins TRBV15 and TRBJ1-1; D is uncertain. Germline V gene data show CDR1 as LNHNV and CDR2 as YYDKDF (reference sequence). The CDR3 is 15 amino acids. V was trimmed by 0 bases and J by 0 bases, leaving 8 bases between them. The CDR3 DNA follows: TGTGCCACCAGCAGAGATGGTTCCATGAACACTGAAGCTTTCTTT. It encodes CATSRDGSMNTEAFF.